Following are 2 T cell receptor beta chains from one sample sequenced in a study of T cells in localized non-small cell lung cancer. Method: immunoSEQ multiplex PCR; TCRdb's copy keeps in-frame clones and lacks some. The sample includes nearly 25,000 clones, 92% of them seen just once. The source material was peripheral blood, sampled before any cancer treatment. The receptors were sampled from a man between 40 and 70 years old with stage III squamous cell lung carcinoma.

The V call is TRBV1, the J call TRBJ2-7; the table's D call of TRBD2 was not tested on the DNA. TRBV1 is a pseudogene. CDR3 size: 12 residues. CDR3 nucleotides: TGCACCAGCAGCCAAGATCCTGAGGAGCAGTACTTC. Translated, it gives CTSSQDPEEQYF.

This rearrangement joins TRBV19 to TRBJ2-7; D is possibly TRBD2 (6 bases). The CDR3 is 13 amino acids. V was cut by 3 bases and J by 4 bases, with 10 bases left in between. Per the germline V gene, CDR1 is LNHDA and CDR2 is SQIVND (reference sequence). The CDR3: CASSMGGPYEQYF. CDR3 DNA: TGTGCCAGTAGTATGGGGGGACCTTACGAGCAGTACTTC. Combining the CDR3 with reference TRBV19 and TRBJ2-7 gives the whole variable domain DGGITQSPKYLFRKEGQNVTLSCEQNLNHDAMYWYRQDPGQGLRLIYYSQIVNDFQKGDIAEGYSVSREKKESFPLTVTSAQKNPTAFYLCASSMGGPYEQYFGPGTRLTVT.